A single sample is the source of the 9 T cell receptor beta chains below, sequenced in a study of blood T cell repertoires in COVID-19. Clones were read by immunoSEQ multiplex PCR, and TCRdb kept only the in-frame ones, dropping some. The table includes 270,000 or so clones, 85% to 90% detected once. The sample taken for sequencing was peripheral blood. The receptor source for this set is a woman aged 55-70 years with COVID-19, enrolled during active disease.

The V gene is TRBV19, the J gene TRBJ2-7; D gene uncertain. This CDR3 contains 13 residues. The V gene's germline CDR1 is LNHDA and CDR2 SQIVND (reference sequence). V shed 5 bases and J shed 3 bases, with 11 bases lying between them. CDR3 in amino acids: CASSPRAGYEQYF. CDR3 nucleotides: TGTGCCAGTAGTCCGCGAGCCGGCTACGAGCAGTACTTC.

CDR3 protein: CASSLGQGSIETQYF. CDR3 coding DNA: TGCGCCAGCAGCCTAGGACAGGGGTCTATTGAGACCCAGTACTTC. This chain joins TRBV5-1 and TRBJ2-5, with TRBD1 identical over 9 bases. CDR1 and CDR2 from the germline V gene are SGHRS and YFSETQ. There are 15 residues in the CDR3. J lost 5 bases, V lost 4 bases, and 9 bases had no gene match.

The chain joins TRBV30 to TRBJ2-7; D uncertain. The CDR3 spans 13 residues. Germline values: CDR1 GTSNPN, CDR2 SVGIG (reference sequence). V was shortened by 2 bases and J by 3 bases, with 11 bases between the two germline ends. Here the CDR3 reads CAWSPDNFYEQYF. CDR3 DNA sequence: TGTGCCTGGAGTCCAGACAATTTCTACGAGCAGTACTTC.

The V call is TRBV30, the J call TRBJ1-2; D unclear. The CDR3 is 13 residues long. Germline V CDR1 and CDR2: GTSNPN, SVGIG (reference sequence). V lost 0 bases to trimming and J lost 6 bases, with 11 bases between them. This CDR3 is CAWSVHVFNGYTF. CDR3 coding DNA: TGTGCCTGGAGTGTACATGTGTTTAATGGCTACACCTTC.

The chain links TRBV4-3 to TRBJ2-1; the D is unclear. The CDR3 has 18 amino acids. Trimming removed 0 bases from V and 6 bases from J, with 21 bases in between. Germline V lookup: CDR1 LGHNA, CDR2 YSLEER. In DNA form, the CDR3 reads TGCGCCAGCAGCCAAGATCCTCCGACCGCCCAGGTCGTCAATGAGCAGTTCTTC. This codes for CASSQDPPTAQVVNEQFF.

This CDR3 reads CASSHKTPGLRGFSGNTIYF. The CDR3 DNA follows: TGCGCCAGCAGTCATAAAACTCCCGGCCTAAGAGGATTCTCTGGAAACACCATATATTTT. V gene TRBV23-1 combines with J gene TRBJ1-3, with D unclear. TRBV23-1 is given ORF status, its function remaining uncertain. V shed 3 bases and J shed 0 bases, with 24 bases lying between them. The CDR3 has 20 residues.

The chain joins TRBV5-4 to TRBJ2-5, with 8 bases matching TRBD1. V was clipped by 4 bases and J by 7 bases; unmatched bases: 9. CDR1 is SGHNT and CDR2 is YYREEE in the germline V gene (reference sequence). This CDR3 contains 14 residues. CDR3: CASSVHDRGGTQYF. As DNA, the CDR3 is TGTGCCAGCAGCGTCCACGACAGGGGAGGGACCCAGTACTTC.

The V call is TRBV10-3, the J call TRBJ2-7; 11 bases agree with TRBD1. The CDR3 spans 15 residues. V dropped 0 bases and J dropped 6; count of bases not matched to a gene: 4. Germline-derived CDR1 and CDR2 are ENHRY and SYGVKD. CDR3 sequence reads: CAISESLGQGGEQYF. CDR3 DNA: TGTGCCATCAGTGAGTCGTTGGGACAGGGGGGCGAGCAGTACTTC.

This clone came up a few times. The chain couples TRBV6-5 to TRBJ1-5; possible D gene TRBD1, 6 bases. CDR3 length: 14 residues. Trimming took 6 bases from V and 1 from J, leaving 10 bases between them. Germline CDR1 MNHEY, CDR2 SVGAGI. CDR3 bases: TGTGCCAGCAGACAGGGTTGGAGCAATCAGCCCCAGCATTTT. Its protein product is CASRQGWSNQPQHF.